The 10 T cell receptor beta chains presented below share a single source sample, sequenced in a study of control samples from healthy donors and cancer patients. Libraries were prepared by immunoSEQ multiplex PCR; TCRdb keeps only in-frame clonotypes and omits some of them. The repertoire consists of about 120,000 clones, with about nine tenths occurring once and the leading ten covering about 8.7%. The material sequenced was blood. The receptor set was obtained from a man aged 40-55 years in good health.

The J gene is TRBJ2-3, the V gene TRBV3-1 (or the pseudogene TRBV3-2); D possibly uses TRBD1 or TRBD2 (5 bases each). CDR1 and CDR2 (germline): LGHDT, YNNKEL (reference sequence). CDR3 length: 16 residues. The V and J ends lost 5 bases and 4 bases respectively, with 19 bases between them. The CDR3 DNA reads as TGTGCCAGCAGCTCCCAAACCGGGGCAACGGCAGATACGCAGTATTTT. Translation gives CASSSQTGATADTQYF.

The genes are TRBV6-5 and TRBJ2-7; D is perhaps TRBD1 (6 bases). This CDR3 spans 14 amino acids. Trimming stripped 6 bases from V and 2 bases from J, with 14 bases between. Germline loops: CDR1 MNHEY, CDR2 SVGAGI. The CDR3 protein is CASSAQQGAYEQYF. In DNA form, the CDR3 reads TGTGCCAGCAGCGCCCAACAGGGTGCCTACGAGCAGTACTTC.

J is TRBJ2-2 and V is TRBV30, with D perhaps TRBD1 (6 bases). Germline CDR1 and CDR2: GTSNPN and SVGIG (reference sequence). The CDR3 length is 14 residues. The V end was cut by 0 bases, the J end by 3 bases, with 8 bases between. The CDR3 sequence: CAWSVYRDTGELFF. CDR3 nucleotides: TGTGCCTGGAGTGTTTACAGGGACACCGGGGAGCTGTTTTTT. Based on the CDR3 plus reference TRBV30 and TRBJ2-2, the full variable domain is SQTIHQWPATLVQPVGSPLSLECTVEGTSNPNLYWYRQAAGRGLQLLFYSVGIGQISSEVPQNLSASRPQDRQFILSSKKLLLSDSGFYLCAWSVYRDTGELFFGEGSRLTVL.

This clone has a handful of counts. The chain has TRBV20-1 and TRBJ1-4; unclear D gene. V was clipped by 3 bases and J by 2 bases, with 10 bases between them. This CDR3 spans 14 amino acids. Germline values: CDR1 DFQATT, CDR2 SNEGSKA (reference sequence). CDR3 sequence (DNA): TGCAGTGCTAGTAAAACAACTACTAATGAAAAACTGTTTTTT. This codes for CSASKTTTNEKLFF.

This chain connects TRBV9 to TRBJ2-1; the D call may be TRBD1 or TRBD2 (6 bases each). V lost 3 bases and J lost 6, with 16 bases in between. This CDR3 contains 15 residues. Germline V gene data show CDR1 as SGDLS and CDR2 as YYNGEE. The DNA of the CDR3 is TGTGCCAGCAGCGCGGACCCCGGGGGCCTCAATGAGCAGTTCTTC. Translation: CASSADPGGLNEQFF.

The chain employs TRBV18 and TRBJ1-6; 9 nucleotides align to TRBD1. CDR1 is KGHSH and CDR2 is LQKENI in the germline V gene. The CDR3 has 14 residues. Trimming cost V 6 bases and J 7 bases; bases outside gene matches: 4. CDR3 residues: CASSRDRENSPLHF. The CDR3 nucleotides read TGTGCCAGCTCGAGGGACAGGGAAAATTCACCCCTCCACTTT.

The CDR3 sequence is CASSPGQTPLWLRGYTF. For the CDR3, the DNA is TGTGCCAGCAGTCCGGGACAAACTCCCCTATGGCTAAGAGGCTACACCTTC. The chain uses TRBV6-6 and TRBJ1-2; D may be TRBD1 (6 bases). This CDR3 comprises 17 residues. CDR1 and CDR2 from the germline V gene are MNHNY and SVGAGI (reference sequence). V was clipped by 5 bases and J by 8 bases, with 27 bases between them.

With regard to this clone: In the same sample, other DNA sequences code for this CDR3. The chain employs TRBV7-9 and TRBJ2-7; the match to TRBD1 covers 12 bases. Germline V lookup: CDR1 SEHNR, CDR2 FQNEAQ (reference sequence). V shed 4 bases, J shed 3 bases, and the junction held 7 bases outside the gene matches. The CDR3 has 16 amino acids. The CDR3 protein is CASSSRDRGPHYEQYF. DNA for the CDR3: TGTGCCAGCAGCTCTCGGGACAGGGGGCCTCACTACGAGCAGTACTTC.

The chain uses TRBV6-5 and TRBJ2-3, with a possible D match to TRBD2 (5 bases). CDR1 is MNHEY, CDR2 SVGAGI, per germline. The CDR3 has 13 amino acids. The V gene lost 8 bases and the J gene lost 5 bases, with 14 bases spanning the gap. The CDR3 is CASAGVYRDTQYF. The CDR3 nucleotides are TGTGCCAGCGCCGGGGTTTACAGAGATACGCAGTATTTT.

This clone was counted once. The chain combines TRBV5-1 with TRBJ2-1, with 7 bases matching TRBD2. The CDR3 spans 15 residues. V trimming: 2 bases; J trimming: 8 bases; junction bases outside the gene matches: 10. CDR1 and CDR2 from the germline V gene are SGHRS and YFSETQ. The CDR3 reads CASSFTAGGLDEQFF. The DNA for the CDR3 is TGCGCCAGCAGCTTCACAGCCGGGGGGTTGGATGAGCAGTTCTTC.